The rows below give T cell receptor beta chains drawn from one sample of a study of cytomegalovirus exposure and HLA in healthy donors. The assay was immunoSEQ multiplex PCR, and TCRdb's table has in-frame clones only and misses some. The repertoire holds 170,000 or so clones, about four fifths seen once, with 1.5% to 2% in the top ten. The sample taken for sequencing was PBMCs. Receptor source: a man between 45 and 60 years old in good health and CMV-seronegative. The CDR3 runs from the conserved cysteine through the conserved F or W. The D gene is left open where the match is weak. The listing skips clone size in some rows; elsewhere it reads once, few, many or a size class.

cdr3_nt	cdr3_aa	v_call	j_call	d_call	clone_size
TGTGCCAGTAGTATAGGAGCGGGAGGAACAGATACGCAGTATTTT	CASSIGAGGTDTQYF	TRBV19	TRBJ2-3	TRBD2	few
TGTGCTAGTGGCCTGGGACAGGGGAAAGAGACCCAGTACTTC	CASGLGQGKETQYF	TRBV12-5	TRBJ2-5	TRBD1	-
TGTGCCAGCAGCTTAGGTGGGGCGAACACTGAAGCTTTCTTT	CASSLGGANTEAFF	TRBV7-9	TRBJ1-1	-	-
TGCGCCAGCAGCCTGGACAGGGGGGCCTACAATGAGCAGTTCTTC	CASSLDRGAYNEQFF	TRBV5-1	TRBJ2-1	TRBD1	-
TGTGCCAGCACCACCCCCACCCCAGGGAACAATCAGCCCCAGCATTTT	CASTTPTPGNNQPQHF	TRBV28	TRBJ1-5	-	-
TGTGCCAGCAGCTTGTACGGACGACAGTGGGGCCAAGAGACCCAGTACTTC	CASSLYGRQWGQETQYF	TRBV5-4	TRBJ2-5	-	-
TGTGCCAGCAGATCCACGGGACATATAAGGGAGCAGTACTTC	CASRSTGHIREQYF	TRBV7-9	TRBJ2-7	-	-
TGTGCCAGCAAGTGGGGAGGGGATTCCTACGAGCAGTACTTC	CASKWGGDSYEQYF	TRBV6-1	TRBJ2-7	TRBD2	-
TGTGCCAGCAGCCCCTACGGGGGGACGGGCAGGGGGCATACGCAGTATTTT	CASSPYGGTGRGHTQYF	TRBV7-3	TRBJ2-3	-	-
TGTGCCATGCACCTTGGGGGGGACCGAAGCTCCTACGAGCAGTACTTC	CAMHLGGDRSSYEQYF	TRBV19	TRBJ2-7	TRBD2	-
TGTGCCAGCTCAATGCAGGGAAGTTTCACTGAAGCTTTCTTT	CASSMQGSFTEAFF	TRBV18	TRBJ1-1	-	-
TGTGCTAGCAGCTTAGCAGGGAGGAGAGAGACCCAGTACTTC	CASSLAGRRETQYF	TRBV7-7	TRBJ2-5	-	-
TGTGCCAGCAGTTTGTATCAAGAGACCCAGTACTTC	CASSLYQETQYF	TRBV28	TRBJ2-5	-	-
TGTGCCAGCAGTTTTCAGGGAACCAAAAACATTCAGTACTTC	CASSFQGTKNIQYF	TRBV28	TRBJ2-4	-	-
TGTGCCAGCAGCTTGACTAGCGGGTACTCCTACGAGCAGTACTTC	CASSLTSGYSYEQYF	TRBV5-5	TRBJ2-7	TRBD2	few
TGCGCCAGCAGCCAAGTTCGCGGCTATGAGCAGTTCTTC	CASSQVRGYEQFF	TRBV4-3	TRBJ2-1	-	-
TGTTCCTGGGCTAGCGGTGCCCACACCGGGGAGCTGTTTTTT	CSWASGAHTGELFF	TRBV7-9	TRBJ2-2	TRBD2	few
TGTGCCAGCGGGGGGGGAAACACCATATATTTT	CASGGGNTIYF	TRBV7-9	TRBJ1-3	-	few
TGTGCCAGCAGCTTAGAAGGGGGTAGGGAACAGCCCCAGCATTTT	CASSLEGGREQPQHF	TRBV7-2	TRBJ1-5	-	-
TGTGCCAGCAGCCAGGACATGGCCTACGAGCAGTACTTC	CASSQDMAYEQYF	TRBV7-3	TRBJ2-7	-	-
TGTGCCAGCAGCCAAAAAAAGATGGGGGCCGGAAACACCATATATTTT	CASSQKKMGAGNTIYF	TRBV14	TRBJ1-3	-	-
TGTGCCAGCTCACGAGGGTCAGGGGGGAATCAGCCCCAGCATTTT	CASSRGSGGNQPQHF	TRBV18	TRBJ1-5	TRBD1	-
TGCGCCAGCAGCTTCGGGGGACAGGTAAGAAACACTGAAGCTTTCTTT	CASSFGGQVRNTEAFF	TRBV5-1	TRBJ1-1	TRBD1	-